The following is a T cell receptor beta chain sequence with its context. Its antigen specificity is not known. No base quality values were provided; no much bigger clone lies one nucleotide off. The CDR3 sequence holds 16 residues, the cysteine and phenylalanine included. Only CDR3 DNA remains: 48 bases, in frame from the first base. V has 1 base trimmed and J has 7 bases trimmed; junction bases matching no gene number 8. The germline V gene sets CDR1 to MGHRA and CDR2 to YSYEKL. The data were obtained in a study of T-cell reconstitution after alpha-beta-depleted transplantation in children (dated by TCRdb to between 2015 and 2016). Background for the entire study: Using TCR repertoire profiling, the study followed T-cell immune reconstitution in a quantitative way in children after TCRalphabeta/CD19-depleted allogeneic hematopoietic cell transplantation.

The library was obtained by PCR. The sample was run on an Illumina HiSeq 2500. Molecular barcoding was employed in the preparation of TCR libraries, with unique molecular identifiers being used to normalize TCRbeta repertoire quantification. The raw public data were reprocessed by TCRdb itself: fastp quality trimming at Q25, MiXCR clonotype calling, in-frame beta chains only. CDR3 protein duplicates are merged, each entry listing the most common genes and DNA. Counted in this sample were 750,000 to 950,000 distinct CDR3 sequences; approximately 15% of them appeared once. Jointly, the top ten make up about 4.6% of the sample. General study outcomes and caveats: Over subsequent months, a decline in hyperexpanded clone frequencies was noted, and after one year, T-cell counts and TCRbeta diversity were mostly ascribed to newly produced T cells. The apparently early recovery of alphabetaT-cell counts about two months after transplant reportedly depended on only several hundred rapidly expanded clones that came from non-depleted graft cells. In some patients, the high TCRbeta diversity seen at day 60 was put down to recipient T cells and intrathymic progenitors that had survived conditioning.

The sample's treatment or condition label, decoded: allogeneic hematopoietic cell transplantation with graft depleted of TCRalphabeta T cells and CD19 B cells. The children who served as transplant recipients had been given grafts of TCRalphabeta/CD19-depleted allogeneic hematopoietic cells. The sequence was obtained from a male patient aged 5 to 17 who had a stem cell transplant for acute lymphoblastic leukemia, so the T cells may come from the graft donor. This receptor chain uses TRBV4-1 and TRBJ2-7; 12 junctional bases match TRBD2. This material consisted of PBMCs, mostly from graft donor cells, taken 360 days after TCRalphabeta/CD19-depleted stem cell transplant. The DNA sequence is TGCGCCAGCAGCCAAGGGGATACTAGCGGGAGGTGGGAGCAGTACTTC. Its amino acids are CASSQGDTSGRWEQYF.